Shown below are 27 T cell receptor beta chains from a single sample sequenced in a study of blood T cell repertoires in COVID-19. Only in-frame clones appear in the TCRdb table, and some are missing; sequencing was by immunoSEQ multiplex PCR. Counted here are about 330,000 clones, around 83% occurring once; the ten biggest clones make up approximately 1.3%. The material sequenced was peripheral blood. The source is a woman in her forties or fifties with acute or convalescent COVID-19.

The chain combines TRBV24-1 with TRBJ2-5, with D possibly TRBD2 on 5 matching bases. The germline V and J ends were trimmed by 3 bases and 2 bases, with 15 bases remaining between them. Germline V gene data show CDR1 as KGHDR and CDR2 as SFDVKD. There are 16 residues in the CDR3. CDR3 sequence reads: CATSDGRRGRQETQYF. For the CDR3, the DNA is TGTGCCACCAGTGATGGCCGACGGGGTCGTCAAGAGACCCAGTACTTC.

The CDR3, as DNA: TGTGCCAGCAGCTTGGCCGGGACTAGCGTTCGCGAGACCCAGTACTTC. Protein sequence: CASSLAGTSVRETQYF. J is TRBJ2-5 and V is TRBV5-4, with 10 bases that match TRBD2. Looked up from germline, CDR1 is SGHNT and CDR2 is YYREEE (reference sequence). The ends lost 0 bases at V and 5 bases at J; junction bases unmatched: 7. This CDR3 has 16 residues.

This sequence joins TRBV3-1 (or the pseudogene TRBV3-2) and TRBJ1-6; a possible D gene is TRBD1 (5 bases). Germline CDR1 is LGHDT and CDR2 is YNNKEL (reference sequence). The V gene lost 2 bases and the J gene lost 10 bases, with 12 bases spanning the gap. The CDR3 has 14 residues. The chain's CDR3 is CASSQLGEESPLHF. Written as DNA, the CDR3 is TGTGCCAGCAGCCAACTGGGGGAGGAATCACCCCTCCACTTT.

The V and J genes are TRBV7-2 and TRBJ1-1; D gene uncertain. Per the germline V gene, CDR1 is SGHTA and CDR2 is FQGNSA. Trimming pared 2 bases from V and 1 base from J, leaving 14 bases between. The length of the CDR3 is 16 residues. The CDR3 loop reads CASSLKGPGENTEAFF. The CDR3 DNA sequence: TGTGCCAGCAGCTTAAAAGGCCCAGGTGAGAACACTGAAGCTTTCTTT.

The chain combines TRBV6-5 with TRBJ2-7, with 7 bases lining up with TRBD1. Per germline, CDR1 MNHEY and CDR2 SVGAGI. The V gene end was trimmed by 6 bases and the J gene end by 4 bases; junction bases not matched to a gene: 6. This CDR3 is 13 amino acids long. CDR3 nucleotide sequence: TGTGCCAGCAGACAGGGGTACAAGTACGAGCAGTACGTC. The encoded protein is CASRQGYKYEQYV.

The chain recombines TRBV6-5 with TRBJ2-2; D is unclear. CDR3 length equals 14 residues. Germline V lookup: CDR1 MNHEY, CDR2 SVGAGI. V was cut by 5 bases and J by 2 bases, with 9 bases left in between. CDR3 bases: TGTGCCAGCAGTCCTAATACCAACACCGGGGAGCTGTTTTTT. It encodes CASSPNTNTGELFF.

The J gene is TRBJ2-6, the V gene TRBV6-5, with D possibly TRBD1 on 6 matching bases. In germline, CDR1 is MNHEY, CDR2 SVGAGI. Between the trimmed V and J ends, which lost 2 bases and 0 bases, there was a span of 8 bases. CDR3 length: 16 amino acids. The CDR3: CASSYPGDSGANVLTF. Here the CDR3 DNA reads TGTGCCAGCAGTTACCCAGGGGACTCTGGGGCCAACGTCCTGACTTTC.

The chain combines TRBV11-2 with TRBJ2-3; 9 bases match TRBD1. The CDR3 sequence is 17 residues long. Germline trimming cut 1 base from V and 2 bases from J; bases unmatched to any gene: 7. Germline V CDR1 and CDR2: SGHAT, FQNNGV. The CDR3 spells CASSLVLGDRDTDTQYF. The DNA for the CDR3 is TGTGCCAGCAGCTTAGTGTTGGGGGACAGGGACACAGATACGCAGTATTTT. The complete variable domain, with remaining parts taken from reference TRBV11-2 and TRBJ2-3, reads EAGVAQSPRYKIIEKRQSVAFWCNPISGHATLYWYQQILGQGPKLLIQFQNNGVVDDSQLPKDRFSAERLKGVDSTLKIQPAKLEDSAVYLCASSLVLGDRDTDTQYFGPGTRLTVL.

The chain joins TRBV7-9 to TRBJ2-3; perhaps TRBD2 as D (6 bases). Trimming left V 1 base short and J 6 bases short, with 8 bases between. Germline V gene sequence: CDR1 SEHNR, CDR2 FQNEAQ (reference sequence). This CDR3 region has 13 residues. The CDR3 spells CASSLEGRDTQYF. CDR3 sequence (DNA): TGTGCCAGCAGCTTAGAAGGGAGGGATACGCAGTATTTT.

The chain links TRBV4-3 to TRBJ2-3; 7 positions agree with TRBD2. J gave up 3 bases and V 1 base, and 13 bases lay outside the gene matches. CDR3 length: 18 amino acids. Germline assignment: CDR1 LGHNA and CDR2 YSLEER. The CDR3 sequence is CASSQAGRAGDRTDTQYF. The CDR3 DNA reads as TGCGCCAGCAGCCAAGCGGGCCGCGCGGGGGATCGGACAGATACGCAGTATTTT.

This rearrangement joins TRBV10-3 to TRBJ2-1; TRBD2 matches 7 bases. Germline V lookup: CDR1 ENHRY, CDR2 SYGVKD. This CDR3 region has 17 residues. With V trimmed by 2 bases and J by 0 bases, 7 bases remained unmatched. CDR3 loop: CAISELLADDSYNEQFF. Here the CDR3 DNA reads TGTGCCATCAGTGAGCTCCTAGCGGACGACTCCTACAATGAGCAGTTCTTC.

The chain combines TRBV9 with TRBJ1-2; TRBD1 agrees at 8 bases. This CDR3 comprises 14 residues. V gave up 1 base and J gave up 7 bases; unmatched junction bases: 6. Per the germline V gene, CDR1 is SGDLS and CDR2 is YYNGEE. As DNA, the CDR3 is TGTGCCAGCAGCGTAATGGGACAGGCATCTGGCTACACCTTC. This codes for CASSVMGQASGYTF.

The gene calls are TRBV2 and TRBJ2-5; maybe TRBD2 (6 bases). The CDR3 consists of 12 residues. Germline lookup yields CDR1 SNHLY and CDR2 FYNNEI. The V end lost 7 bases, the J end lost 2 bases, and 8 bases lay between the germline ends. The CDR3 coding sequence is TGTGCCAGCAACGGAGGGCAAGAGACCCAGTACTTC. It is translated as CASNGGQETQYF.

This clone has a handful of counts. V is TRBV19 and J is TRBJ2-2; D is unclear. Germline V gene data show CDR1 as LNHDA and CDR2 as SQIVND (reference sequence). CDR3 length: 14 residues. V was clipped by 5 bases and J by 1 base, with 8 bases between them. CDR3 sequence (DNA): TGTGCCAGTAGTGGGCAGGTGAACACCGGGGAGCTGTTTTTT. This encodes CASSGQVNTGELFF.

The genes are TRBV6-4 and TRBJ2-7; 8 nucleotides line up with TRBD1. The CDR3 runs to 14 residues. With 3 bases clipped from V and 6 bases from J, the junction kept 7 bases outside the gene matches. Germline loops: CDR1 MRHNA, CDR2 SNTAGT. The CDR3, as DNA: TGTGCCAGCAGTGAATTTGGACAGGGTAGCGAGCAGTACTTC. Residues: CASSEFGQGSEQYF.

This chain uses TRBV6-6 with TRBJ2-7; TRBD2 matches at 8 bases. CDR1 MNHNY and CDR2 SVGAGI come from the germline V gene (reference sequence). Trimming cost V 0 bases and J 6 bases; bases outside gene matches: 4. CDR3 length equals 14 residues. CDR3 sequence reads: CASSYSGTSPEQYV. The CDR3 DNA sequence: TGTGCCAGCAGTTACTCCGGGACTAGTCCCGAGCAGTACGTC.

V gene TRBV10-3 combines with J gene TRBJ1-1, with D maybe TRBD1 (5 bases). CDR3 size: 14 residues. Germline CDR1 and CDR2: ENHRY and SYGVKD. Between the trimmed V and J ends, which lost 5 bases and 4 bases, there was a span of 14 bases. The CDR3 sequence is CAISNQGGSTEAFF. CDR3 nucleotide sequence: TGTGCCATCAGTAATCAGGGAGGGAGCACTGAAGCTTTCTTT.

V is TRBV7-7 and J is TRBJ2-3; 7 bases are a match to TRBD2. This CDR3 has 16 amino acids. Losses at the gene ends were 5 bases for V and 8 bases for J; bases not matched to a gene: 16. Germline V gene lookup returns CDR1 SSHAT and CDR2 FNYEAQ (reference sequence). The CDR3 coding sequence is TGTGCCAGCAGCCCCTCTAGCGGAGGGGCCATGGGTACGCAGTATTTT. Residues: CASSPSSGGAMGTQYF.

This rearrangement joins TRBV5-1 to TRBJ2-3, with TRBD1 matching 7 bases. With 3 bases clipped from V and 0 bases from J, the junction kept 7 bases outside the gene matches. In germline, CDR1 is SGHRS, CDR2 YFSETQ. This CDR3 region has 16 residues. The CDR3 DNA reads TGCGCCAGCAGCTCCCCGACAGGGCTCAGCACAGATACGCAGTATTTT. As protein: CASSSPTGLSTDTQYF.

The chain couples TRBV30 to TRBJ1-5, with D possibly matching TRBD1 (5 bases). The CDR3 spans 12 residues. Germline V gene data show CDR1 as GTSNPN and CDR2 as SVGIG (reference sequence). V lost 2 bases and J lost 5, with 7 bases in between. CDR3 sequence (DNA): TGTGCCTGGAGTATACAGGATCAGCCCCAGCATTTT. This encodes CAWSIQDQPQHF. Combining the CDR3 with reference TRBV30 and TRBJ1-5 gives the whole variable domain SQTIHQWPATLVQPVGSPLSLECTVEGTSNPNLYWYRQAAGRGLQLLFYSVGIGQISSEVPQNLSASRPQDRQFILSSKKLLLSDSGFYLCAWSIQDQPQHFGDGTRLSIL.

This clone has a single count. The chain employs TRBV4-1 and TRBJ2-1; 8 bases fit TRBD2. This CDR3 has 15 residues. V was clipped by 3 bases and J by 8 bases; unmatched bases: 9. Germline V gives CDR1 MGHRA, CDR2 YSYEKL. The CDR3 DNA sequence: TGCGCCAGCAGCCAGGAACAGCGGGGGTTAGATGAGCAGTTCTTC. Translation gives CASSQEQRGLDEQFF.

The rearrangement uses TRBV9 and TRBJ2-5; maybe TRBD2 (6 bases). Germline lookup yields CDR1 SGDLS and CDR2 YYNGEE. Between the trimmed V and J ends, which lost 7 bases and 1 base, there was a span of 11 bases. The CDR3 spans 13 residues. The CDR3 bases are TGTGCCAGCGGAGGGGTTAGCCAAGAGACCCAGTACTTC. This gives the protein CASGGVSQETQYF.

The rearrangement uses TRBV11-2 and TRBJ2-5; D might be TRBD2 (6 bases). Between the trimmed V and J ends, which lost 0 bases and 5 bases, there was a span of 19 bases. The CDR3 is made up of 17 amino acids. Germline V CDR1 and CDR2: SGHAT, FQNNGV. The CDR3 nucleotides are TGTGCCAGCAGCTTAGATGGTTGGAGCGGGCCGGGGGAGACCCAGTACTTC. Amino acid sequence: CASSLDGWSGPGETQYF.

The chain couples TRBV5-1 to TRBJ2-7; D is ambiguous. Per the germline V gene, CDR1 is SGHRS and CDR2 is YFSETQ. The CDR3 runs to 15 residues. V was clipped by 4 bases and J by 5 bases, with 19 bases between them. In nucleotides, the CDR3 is TGCGCCAGCAGCCCGACGCCGTCAGAGGCCAACGAGCAGTACTTC. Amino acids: CASSPTPSEANEQYF.

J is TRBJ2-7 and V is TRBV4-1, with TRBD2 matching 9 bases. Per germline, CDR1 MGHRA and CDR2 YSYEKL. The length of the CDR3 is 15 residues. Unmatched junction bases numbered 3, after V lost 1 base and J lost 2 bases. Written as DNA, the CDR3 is TGCGCCAGCAGCCAAGGACTAGCGGTGACCTACGAGCAGTACTTC. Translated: CASSQGLAVTYEQYF.

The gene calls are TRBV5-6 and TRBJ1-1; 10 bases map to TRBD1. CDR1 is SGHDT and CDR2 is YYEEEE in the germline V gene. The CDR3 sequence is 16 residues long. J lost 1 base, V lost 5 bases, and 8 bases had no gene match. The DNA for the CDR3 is TGTGCCAGCAGTTACGGGACAGGGGCCTCGAACACTGAAGCTTTCTTT. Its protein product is CASSYGTGASNTEAFF.

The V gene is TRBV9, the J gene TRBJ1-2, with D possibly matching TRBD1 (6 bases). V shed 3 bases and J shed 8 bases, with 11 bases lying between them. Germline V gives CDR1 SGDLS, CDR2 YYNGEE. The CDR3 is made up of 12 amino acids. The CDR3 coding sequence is TGTGCCAGCAGCGCAGGGGCTGTGGGCTACACCTTC. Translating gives CASSAGAVGYTF. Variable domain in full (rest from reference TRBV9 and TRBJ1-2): DSGVTQTPKHLITATGQRVTLRCSPRSGDLSVYWYQQSLDQGLQFLIQYYNGEERAKGNILERFSAQQFPDLHSELNLSSLELGDSALYFCASSAGAVGYTFGSGTRLTVV.